The rows below give T cell receptor beta chains drawn from one sample of a study of identifying expanded T cells in peripheral blood. Sequencing was performed with immunoSEQ multiplex PCR; in TCRdb, only in-frame clones are kept and a portion is missing. This sample carries about 110,000 clones, around 90% of them seen once, and the ten largest clones take about 8.6%. The sample was blood. The receptors stem from a person aged 18 to 70 in good health. CDR3s include the opening cysteine and the closing phenylalanine or tryptophan. The order of the fields is V gene, J gene, CDR3 length, clone size, D gene, CDR3 protein, CDR3 DNA. The D gene is left open where the match is weak. Part of the rows lack a size; the others show once, few, many or a class for expanded clones.

>TRBV2|TRBJ2-1|15|NA|NA
CASSEDGEVYNEQFF
TGTGCCAGCAGTGAAGACGGGGAGGTTTACAATGAGCAGTTCTTC
>TRBV6-1|TRBJ2-7|14|NA|TRBD2
CASSESGGANEQYF
TGTGCCAGCAGTGAAAGCGGGGGGGCGAACGAGCAGTACTTC
>TRBV2|TRBJ2-3|14|NA|NA
CASRRDTSTDTQYF
TGTGCCAGCAGGAGGGACACGAGCACAGATACGCAGTATTTT
>TRBV25-1|TRBJ2-3|14|many|NA
CASSAQESTDTQYF
TGTGCCAGCAGTGCACAGGAAAGCACAGATACGCAGTATTTT
>TRBV9|TRBJ2-7|15|NA|TRBD2
CASSAATSGGYEQYF
TGTGCCAGCAGCGCTGCGACTAGCGGAGGTTACGAGCAGTACTTC
>TRBV7-2|TRBJ2-1|12|once|NA
CASSSYGNEQFF
TGTGCCAGCAGCTCCTATGGGAATGAGCAGTTCTTC
>TRBV7-2|TRBJ2-1|13|once|NA
CASSLSVAVEQFF
TGTGCCAGCAGCTTAAGTGTCGCCGTTGAGCAGTTCTTC
>TRBV6-1|TRBJ2-3|16|NA|TRBD1
CASSVWTGVATDTQYF
TGTGCCAGCAGTGTGTGGACAGGGGTCGCCACAGATACGCAGTATTTT
>TRBV19|TRBJ2-7|14|NA|TRBD1
CASSGGQGTYEQYF
TGTGCCAGTAGTGGGGGACAGGGGACCTACGAGCAGTACTTC
>TRBV7-2|TRBJ1-5|14|NA|NA
CASSLDGVVQPQHF
TGTGCCAGCAGCTTAGATGGGGTGGTTCAGCCCCAGCATTTT
>TRBV19|TRBJ2-3|14|NA|TRBD1
CASSLKQGTDTQYF
TGTGCCAGTAGTCTCAAACAGGGGACAGATACGCAGTATTTT
>TRBV11-1|TRBJ2-3|12|NA|NA
CASSEGGDTQYF
TGTGCCAGCAGCGAGGGTGGGGATACGCAGTATTTT
>TRBV6-5|TRBJ2-7|13|NA|NA
CASRSGSSYEQYF
TGTGCCAGTAGGAGCGGAAGTTCCTACGAGCAGTACTTC
>TRBV11-3|TRBJ2-7|14|NA|TRBD1
CASSLDRGSYEQYF
TGTGCCAGCAGCTTGGACAGGGGCTCCTACGAGCAGTACTTC
>TRBV29-1|TRBJ2-2|13|NA|TRBD2
CSVVGGGTGELFF
TGCAGCGTTGTCGGGGGGGGAACCGGGGAGCTGTTTTTT
>TRBV29-1|TRBJ1-5|15|many|NA
CSVIFGSSGNQPQHF
TGCAGCGTTATTTTTGGGAGTTCGGGCAATCAGCCCCAGCATTTT
>TRBV5-1|TRBJ1-5|14|NA|NA
CASSFSGIDQPQHF
TGCGCCAGCAGCTTTTCAGGGATCGATCAGCCCCAGCATTTT
>TRBV7-3|TRBJ2-1|16|NA|NA
CASSLMGADGYNEQFF
TGTGCCAGCAGCTTAATGGGTGCGGACGGATACAATGAGCAGTTCTTC
>TRBV4-1|TRBJ1-6|13|many|NA
CASSQGQNSPLHF
TGCGCCAGCAGCCAAGGACAGAATTCACCCCTCCACTTT
>TRBV5-4|TRBJ2-2|17|NA|TRBD2
CASSSPTSGGAGGELFF
TGTGCCAGCAGCTCCCCGACTAGCGGGGGGGCCGGCGGGGAGCTGTTTTTT
>TRBV2|TRBJ2-1|11|NA|NA
CASSGLEKQFF
TGTGCCAGCAGTGGACTAGAAAAGCAGTTCTTC
>TRBV5-1|TRBJ2-3|13|NA|TRBD1
CASSSGQTDTQYF
TGCGCCAGCAGCTCGGGACAGACAGATACGCAGTATTTT
>TRBV9|TRBJ2-3|17|NA|NA
CASSVTFTGEGTDTQYF
TGTGCCAGCAGCGTAACGTTTACAGGGGAGGGCACAGATACGCAGTATTTT
>TRBV2|TRBJ1-2|10|NA|NA
CAILQTATSF
TGTGCCATCCTCCAGACAGCTACATCCTTC
>TRBV7-2|TRBJ1-1|13|NA|NA
CASSKTQTTEAFF
TGTGCCAGCAGTAAAACACAGACGACTGAAGCTTTCTTT
>TRBV4-2|TRBJ1-1|14|once|NA
CASSQDSENTEAFF
TGTGCCAGCAGCCAGGATTCGGAGAACACTGAAGCTTTCTTT
>TRBV5-4|TRBJ2-1|15|NA|TRBD2
CASSLELAAYNEQFF
TGTGCCAGCAGCTTGGAACTAGCGGCCTACAATGAGCAGTTCTTC
>TRBV7-3|TRBJ1-1|16|NA|TRBD1
CASSLKGQGMNTEAFF
TGTGCCAGCAGCTTAAAGGGACAGGGGATGAACACTGAAGCTTTCTTT
>TRBV4-3|TRBJ2-7|15|once|TRBD2
CASTPGLAGAYEQYF
TGCGCCAGCACTCCGGGACTAGCGGGGGCCTACGAGCAGTACTTC